This T cell receptor beta chain was recovered during a study of cytomegalovirus exposure and HLA in healthy donors. The donors were in the approximately 120-subject validation cohort; that cohort was separate from the approximately 700-subject first cohort. Trimming took off 3 bases at V and 2 bases at J, with 11 bases between the two ends. The CDR3 covers 15 residues. Germline-derived CDR1 and CDR2 are LNHNV and YYDKDF (reference sequence). About this clone: Its matching antigen is unknown.

Assay: immunoSEQ multiplex PCR; the TCRdb copy retains only in-frame clones and omits some. The table records 280,000 or so clones, approximately 90% of them present only once. Findings of the study overall: High sensitivity and specificity were reportedly achieved when the classifier diagnosed cytomegalovirus status. The dataset shows that most TCR sequences were rare, while some public TCRs occurred in many donors.

The sequencing sample was made of PBMCs. The rearrangement joins TRBV15 to TRBJ1-3; D remains unclear. This sequence was found in a young woman in good health and CMV-seronegative. The CDR3 DNA reads TGTGCCACCAGCAGCCGGGAAGGACCTGGAAACACCATATATTTT. Its translation: CATSSREGPGNTIYF.